This T cell receptor beta chain originates from a study of shared clonotypes between healthy human individuals (dated by TCRdb to 2019 to 2021). General notes on the study: Two women and three men aged 18 to 49 years were included in the cohort. Per donor, three plates each were used for CD4 naive and CD4 memory, two for CD8 naive, and one for CD8 memory. Leukapheresis yielded between about 0.94 and 8.9 billion PBMCs per donor. Blood TCR repertoires of a handful of healthy adults were deeply sequenced to estimate repertoire size and the extent of clonotype sharing between individuals. To increase sequencing depth and limit assay-specific biases, TCR repertoire library preparation and sequencing were carried out by different laboratories using diverse techniques.

Here is what the overall study found, with its caveats: Pairwise subsampling led to the expectation that sequencing depth would affect the degree of clonotype sharing among donors. The genetic and exposure-history diversity represented was limited by the small number of donors. Sampling was limited to blood, and TCR repertoires in tissue likely differ from TCR repertoires in blood. Approximately 5% of naive CD4, 3.5% of naive CD8, roughly 2.4% of memory CD4, and 0.4% of memory CD8 clonotypes were shared across several donors. Even with the large sequencing depth, rarefaction of the sorted-subset datasets indicated that sequencing was incomplete. Compared with non-shared clonotypes, clonotypes shared by all four sorted-subset donors had higher generation probabilities. Larger estimated clonotype richness was generally found for naive subsets than for memory subsets.

Donors were healthy HIV-negative adults with no recently reported acute infections or vaccinations. Only Caucasian adults living in Nashville, Tennessee, USA were represented among the donors. CD4+ T cells were enriched by magnetic negative selection; naive cells were then positively selected on CD45RA, and the negative fraction formed the memory subset. Blood was collected by leukapheresis, and PBMCs were isolated by Ficoll-Histopaque density gradient centrifugation and then cryopreserved in liquid nitrogen vapor phase. Analytical flow cytometry was used to check the purity and quantity of each magnetically sorted T cell population. Genomic DNA was isolated from each sorted fraction and quantified by UV absorbance on a Nanodrop 2000c. Using the deep immunoSEQ assay, multiplex PCR amplified TCR CDR3 regions from genomic DNA. Extracted genomic DNA from each cell subset was spread evenly across all wells of several immunoSEQ 96-well plates, with each plate serving as a replicate. Each replicate PCR for sorted subsets received about 210 ng genomic DNA, equal to roughly 29,000 T cell genomes. Purified libraries were quantified with a Qubit 3.0 fluorometer, sized on a Bioanalyzer 2100, and re-quantified with the KAPA Library Quantification kit. Every immunoSEQ 96-well plate was sequenced on a dedicated single-read 150-cycle Illumina NextSeq 550 flow cell. In the source study's methods: Because the immunoSEQ output included only junctional sequences and no quality scores, the filtering could not be the same as the filtering used for full-length reads. Sequences were annotated with PyIR, a Python wrapper for IgBLAST v1.9, using IMGT germline references to assign V/J genes and CDR3. Any read was removed if the V/J assignment was weak (E-value above 1e-6), the CDR3 was missing, or the read contained stop codons, out-of-frame junctions, or ambiguous translated residues. V3J clonotypes were defined by identical inferred V gene, J gene, and CDR3 amino acid sequence. To compute the percentage overlap between repertoires, the number of shared unique clonotypes was divided by the size of the smaller repertoire. Repertoire richness was assessed with RTK rarefaction, the Chao1 estimator, and Recon v2.1 estimates of unobserved clonotypes. Generation probabilities were computed with OLGA for all TCRbeta clonotypes obtained by the gDNA method from a handful of donors. Here the immuneACCESS table is served through TCRdb, limited to in-frame sequences with V and J called. Missing clones are a known gap in these copies; in checked studies unresolved V genes cover under half, and the rest lacks a known reason. That table furnishes V, J and clone size, whereas the DNA furnished D and trimming. Here the sample has under 750,000 clones; approximately 72% occur a single time. The top ten hold more than 1.5% of the sample.

Including cysteine and phenylalanine, the CDR3 has 15 amino acids. The DNA shown is the 45-base CDR3, in frame from base 1. Relative to germline, V is 4 bases shorter and J is 1 base shorter, with 13 bases between their ends. CDR1 and CDR2 are read off the germline V gene as SGHTA and FQGNSA. Notes on this clone: Its cognate antigen has yet to be identified. The input lacks base qualities; no much larger clone sits a single base away.

The receptor was isolated from a woman aged 30 to 39 in good health. The chain couples TRBV7-2 to TRBJ1-1; the D gene is unclear. The specimen sequenced was memory CD4+ T cells sorted from blood. Taken with the paper, the label for cell subset or site translates to: CD45RA-negative fraction. The nucleotides read TGTGCCAGCAGCTCCCCCCCAAACGCGAACACTGAAGCTTTCTTT. This gives the protein CASSSPPNANTEAFF.